Listed below are T cell receptor beta chains from one sample, sequenced in a study of beta chain features in type 1 diabetes. The method was immunoSEQ multiplex PCR; TCRdb's version includes in-frame clones alone and lacks a portion of them. The sample carries about 710,000 clones, about 14% recorded once. The sequencing input was naive CD4+ T cells from blood. The receptors stem from a man aged 18 to 29 with type 1 diabetes. Both conserved end residues are part of each CDR3. Each record gives: D gene, clone size, J gene, V gene, CDR3 DNA, CDR3 protein. D genes are given only for firm matches. Clone sizes are given selectively: once, few, many, or a class where the clone is expanded.

.,.,TRBJ1-1,TRBV4-2,TGTGCCAGCAGCCAAAGCGGGGCTGGCACTGAAGCTTTCTTT,CASSQSGAGTEAFF
TRBD1,.,TRBJ2-7,TRBV18,TGTGCCAGCTCACCGGGACAGGGGATAAGCTACGAGCAGTACTTC,CASSPGQGISYEQYF
.,.,TRBJ2-1,TRBV14,TGTGCCAGCAGCGCCCGGACCGCCAACAATGAGCAGTTCTTC,CASSARTANNEQFF
.,few,TRBJ2-6,TRBV18,TGTGCCAGCTCACCAGGGGTCAATTCCGGGGCCAACGTCCTGACTTTC,CASSPGVNSGANVLTF
TRBD1,.,TRBJ2-7,TRBV30,TGTGCCTGGAGTGGTAGTGGGACAGGGGTTTACGAGCAGTACTTC,CAWSGSGTGVYEQYF
.,.,TRBJ2-7,TRBV10-3,TGTGCCATCAGTGACATTGAAAGGACCGGCTCCTACGAGCAGTACTTC,CAISDIERTGSYEQYF
.,once,TRBJ1-2,TRBV9,TGTGCCAGCAGCGACCGGAGCGGGCCGCATCCATATAACTATGGCTACACCTTC,CASSDRSGPHPYNYGYTF
TRBD1,few,TRBJ1-1,TRBV29-1,TGCAGCGCCTGGACAGGGCGCACTGAAGCTTTCTTT,CSAWTGRTEAFF
.,few,TRBJ2-1,TRBV7-8,TGTGCCAGCAGCTTGGGGAGATACAATGAGCAGTTCTTC,CASSLGRYNEQFF
TRBD2,few,TRBJ2-5,TRBV5-4,TGTGCCAGCAGCCCTAAACCTAGCGGGAGTAGTGAGACCCAGTACTTC,CASSPKPSGSSETQYF
TRBD1,.,TRBJ2-3,TRBV30,TGTGCCGGGAGCTCAGGGGGAGGCACAGATACGCAGTATTTT,CAGSSGGGTDTQYF
TRBD1,.,TRBJ2-2,TRBV29-1,TGCAGCGTCCCCCGGACAGGGCAGGACACCGGGGAGCTGTTTTTT,CSVPRTGQDTGELFF
.,few,TRBJ1-5,TRBV30,TGTGCCTGGAGTGGGCAGGGCAGCAATCAGCCCCAGCATTTT,CAWSGQGSNQPQHF
TRBD1,.,TRBJ1-2,TRBV5-1,TGCGCCAGCAGCATGACAGGGGAAAGAGGCTACACCTTC,CASSMTGERGYTF
TRBD2,.,TRBJ2-2,TRBV7-8,TGTGCCAGCAGCAGTACCGGGACTAGCGGGGGTCCCGGGGAGCTGTTTTTT,CASSSTGTSGGPGELFF
.,.,TRBJ2-1,TRBV9,TGTGCCAGCAGCGTTGGGGTCTACAATGAGCAGTTCTTC,CASSVGVYNEQFF
.,few,TRBJ2-7,TRBV6-6,TGTGCCAGCAGTCTGCAACAGGGTTCCTACGAGCAGTACTTC,CASSLQQGSYEQYF
.,.,TRBJ2-5,TRBV11-2,TGTGCCAGCAGCCCCCCAGGAGGGATTGGTGAGACCCAGTACTTC,CASSPPGGIGETQYF
.,few,TRBJ1-5,TRBV7-9,TGTGCCAGCAGCCCTGGACGGGGCAATCAGCCCCAGCATTTT,CASSPGRGNQPQHF
TRBD2,.,TRBJ2-2,TRBV7-7,TGTGCTAGCAGGCAGACTAGCGGATCCAACACCGGGGAGCTGTTTTTT,CASRQTSGSNTGELFF
.,few,TRBJ2-1,TRBV27,TGTGCCAGCAGTTTGCGGATCTCCTACAATGAGCAGTTCTTC,CASSLRISYNEQFF
TRBD1,.,TRBJ1-1,TRBV7-9,TGTGCCAGCAACAGGGGGGACATGAACACTGAAGCTTTCTTT,CASNRGDMNTEAFF
.,few,TRBJ1-1,TRBV29-1,TGCAGCGTTCTACAGGACCTGAACACTGAAGCTTTCTTT,CSVLQDLNTEAFF
TRBD2,.,TRBJ2-7,TRBV5-1,TGCGCCAGCAGCTCCCAGCCGGGGGACTACTCCTACGAGCAGTACTTC,CASSSQPGDYSYEQYF
TRBD1,few,TRBJ2-7,TRBV29-1,TGCAGCGTTTTGACAGGGGGCTACGACGAGCAGTACTTC,CSVLTGGYDEQYF
.,.,TRBJ1-1,TRBV9,TGTGCCAGCAGCAGCCATGGGGACACTGAAGCTTTCTTT,CASSSHGDTEAFF
TRBD1,.,TRBJ1-5,TRBV10-3,TGTGCCATCAGTGATACAGGGGGCAATCAGCCCCAGCATTTT,CAISDTGGNQPQHF
.,few,TRBJ2-7,TRBV13,TGTGCCAGCAGCTCTTCCTCCTACGAGCAGTACTTC,CASSSSSYEQYF
TRBD2,.,TRBJ2-1,TRBV7-9,TGTGCCAGCAGGAGGGAGACTAGCGGGCGACTCAATGAGCAGTTCTTC,CASRRETSGRLNEQFF
TRBD2,.,TRBJ2-7,TRBV6-5,TGTGCCAGCAGTCGTAGCGGGAGTCCGCCCTACGAGCAGTACTTC,CASSRSGSPPYEQYF
.,.,TRBJ2-5,TRBV10-3,TGTGCCATCAGCGCTTACCAAGAGACCCAGTACTTC,CAISAYQETQYF
.,few,TRBJ2-1,TRBV12-5,TGTGCTAGTGGTTTGGCAACGTCAGCGGGTAATGAGCAGTTCTTC,CASGLATSAGNEQFF
TRBD2,few,TRBJ2-3,TRBV4-3,TGCGCCAGCAGCCAAGCTAGCGGGGGGGAGTGGGATACGCAGTATTTT,CASSQASGGEWDTQYF
.,.,TRBJ1-6,TRBV9,TGTGCCAGCAGCGTAAGGGACGCGGTTAACCTGGGGTCACCCCTCCACTTT,CASSVRDAVNLGSPLHF
.,few,TRBJ1-2,TRBV4-1,TGCGCCAGCAGCCAGGCCATAAGGGTCAACTATGGCTACACCTTC,CASSQAIRVNYGYTF
.,.,TRBJ2-7,TRBV28,TGTGCCAGCAGGGAGACAGGGAGGCCCCACGAGCAGTACTTC,CASRETGRPHEQYF
TRBD2,.,TRBJ2-5,TRBV5-1,TGCGCCAGCAAGACTAGCGGAATCGGGGACCAAGAGACCCAGTACTTC,CASKTSGIGDQETQYF
.,.,TRBJ2-1,TRBV7-6,TGTGCCAGCAGCCGTCGGCTTGAGCAGTTCTTC,CASSRRLEQFF
TRBD1,.,TRBJ1-1,TRBV20-1,TGCAGTGCCACAGGGGGCGAGGCTTTCTTT,CSATGGEAFF
TRBD1,few,TRBJ2-2,TRBV29-1,TGCAGCGTCGCCACAGGGGGCTCGAACACCGGGGAGCTGTTTTTT,CSVATGGSNTGELFF
.,.,TRBJ2-5,TRBV11-2,TGTGCCAGCAGCTTAGGGTGGGGGCAAGAGACCCAGTACTTC,CASSLGWGQETQYF